Included here is one T cell receptor beta chain sequence, with context. What it binds is not known. Other nucleotide sequences in the sample specify the same CDR3. The sample belongs to a study of cytomegalovirus exposure and HLA in healthy donors. In the study overall: Of roughly 400 genotyped donors, approximately 80% clustered with self-reported Caucasian donors. General study points: Most CMV-associated TCR beta chains appeared HLA-restricted in a later analysis. Later analysis suggested links between common viral pathogens and several top significant clusters.

PCR was performed using 60 Vbeta and 13 Jbeta primers. Assay: immunoSEQ multiplex PCR; the TCRdb copy retains only in-frame clones and omits some. The repertoire holds roughly 95,000 clones, with around four fifths as singletons. CDR3 size: 15 residues. Germline loops: CDR1 SGHTA, CDR2 FQGNSA. This clonotype was sampled from a man aged 25-45 years in good health and CMV-seropositive. The material sequenced was PBMCs. V and J are TRBV7-2 and TRBJ2-5, with 9 bases that match TRBD2. The end of the DNA is better explained by TRBJ2-7, so the J call may be wrong. The CDR3, as DNA: TGTGCCAGCAGCTTAGCCCGGCTAGCGGGAATCGAGCAGTACTTC. It is translated as CASSLARLAGIEQYF.